This T cell receptor beta chain was sequenced during a study of blood T cell repertoires in COVID-19. V was pared by 3 bases and J by 7 bases, with 6 bases of the junction left unmatched. The CDR3 is 15 residues long. Germline lookup yields CDR1 LGHDT and CDR2 YNNKEL (reference sequence). Libraries were prepared by immunoSEQ multiplex PCR; TCRdb keeps only in-frame clonotypes and omits some of them. The table shows approximately 470,000 clones, with around 90% occurring only once. V gene TRBV3-1 (or the pseudogene TRBV3-2) combines with J gene TRBJ1-3, with 10 bases aligning to TRBD1. The sequencing sample was made of PBMCs or T cells enriched from blood (not recorded which). The TCR sequence derives from a young woman who had recovered from COVID-19. The CDR3 nucleotides read TGTGCCAGCAGCCAGGCCAGGACAGGGGGGAACACCATATATTTT. This sequence encodes CASSQARTGGNTIYF.